A selection of T cell receptor beta chains follows, all from one sample in a study of CD8 T cells in Susac syndrome. Each CDR3 protein is one row after TCRdb ran MiXCR on the immunoSEQ multiplex PCR reads. The sample records some 200,000 distinct CDR3 sequences, 90% to 97% being singletons. Material: CD4+ T cells from PBMCs. These receptors were obtained from a human donor with Susac syndrome. Each CDR3 is given with its conserved first and last residue. D genes are given only for firm matches. The size of a clone is reported for some rows only, either as once, few or many, or as a class for expanded clones.

TRBV2,13,TRBJ1-5,-,-,TGTGCCAGCAGTCAGGGCCTGGGTCAGCCCCAGCATTTT,CASSQGLGQPQHF
TRBV11-1,13,TRBJ2-1,-,TRBD2,TGTGCAGAGGGGACTAGCGGGGCCAATGAGCAGTTCTTC,CAEGTSGANEQFF
TRBV7-9,16,TRBJ2-1,-,-,TGTGCCAGCAGCCAGGACATGGGGTTCCGTGGCAATGAGCAGTTCTTC,CASSQDMGFRGNEQFF
TRBV11-2,12,TRBJ1-2,once,-,TGTGCCAGCAGCTCGGGGGTTATGGACTACACCTTC,CASSSGVMDYTF
TRBV6-2/TRBV6-3,16,TRBJ2-5,-,-,TGTGCCAGCAGTGGCGTCCGGGACCTCATCCAAGAGACCCAGTACTTC,CASSGVRDLIQETQYF
TRBV7-3,14,TRBJ2-5,once,TRBD1,TGTGCCAGCAGCCCGGGACAGGCACAAGAGACCCAGTACTTC,CASSPGQAQETQYF
TRBV9,16,TRBJ1-1,-,-,TGTGCCAGCAGCCCCGTGGGGGGAGGATCGAACACTGAAGCTTTCTTT,CASSPVGGGSNTEAFF
TRBV28,15,TRBJ1-4,-,TRBD1,TGTGCCAGCAGGCCACCCGGGACAGTGAATGAAAAACTGTTTTTT,CASRPPGTVNEKLFF
TRBV30,11,TRBJ2-3,once,-,TGTGCCTGGAGGGTACGGGGTACGCAGTATTTT,CAWRVRGTQYF
TRBV28,16,TRBJ2-7,-,TRBD1,TGTGCCAGCAGTTCCCAACGACAGGGGGCGCCTTACGAGCAGTACTTC,CASSSQRQGAPYEQYF
TRBV30,15,TRBJ1-6,-,-,TGTGCCTGGAGTGCGACAGGAAACTATAATTCACCCCTCCACTTT,CAWSATGNYNSPLHF
TRBV4-2,15,TRBJ1-5,-,-,TGTGCCAGCAGCCAAGATGAAGGGGCAAATCAGCCCCAGCATTTT,CASSQDEGANQPQHF
TRBV29-1,16,TRBJ2-1,once,-,TGCAGCGTTTCCGCACCCGGGGGGCTCTCCTACAATGAGCAGTTCTTC,CSVSAPGGLSYNEQFF
TRBV6-1,14,TRBJ2-3,-,-,TGTGCCAGCAGTGAAGCGCGGCACGGAGATACGCAGTATTTT,CASSEARHGDTQYF
TRBV9,15,TRBJ2-1,-,TRBD2,TGTGCCAGCAGCGTGTCAGGAGCGGGGGTGGTTGAGCAGTTCTTC,CASSVSGAGVVEQFF
TRBV27,16,TRBJ1-6,-,-,TGTGCCAGCAGTTATAAGACAGCCTCCTATAATTCACCCCTCCACTTT,CASSYKTASYNSPLHF
TRBV29-1,12,TRBJ2-7,-,TRBD2,TGCAGCGTAGTCCGGGGGGTGGACGAGCAGTACTTC,CSVVRGVDEQYF
TRBV7-8,17,TRBJ2-7,-,TRBD1,TGTGCCAGCAGCCAGACGGGCCGGGACAGAGCCTCCTACGAGCAGTACTTC,CASSQTGRDRASYEQYF
TRBV15,14,TRBJ2-2,-,-,TGTGCCACCAGCAGAGATCTCGTTTCAGGGGAGCTGTTTTTT,CATSRDLVSGELFF
TRBV30,13,TRBJ1-6,-,-,TGTGCCTGGTGGGCTGGGACCGGATCACCCCTCCACTTT,CAWWAGTGSPLHF
TRBV23-1,21,TRBJ1-5,-,-,TGCGCCAGCAGTCAATCTCTTAGTCGGGGCAGCCCGGCTTATAGCAATCAGCCCCAGCATTTT,CASSQSLSRGSPAYSNQPQHF
TRBV2,14,TRBJ2-3,-,-,TGTGCCAGCAACTCCGAGGGAAACACAGATACGCAGTATTTT,CASNSEGNTDTQYF
TRBV20-1,12,TRBJ1-2,-,-,TGCAGTGCTAGAACGACCGGAGGGGGCTACACCTTC,CSARTTGGGYTF
TRBV4-3,14,TRBJ2-5,once,-,TGCGCCAGCAGCCGGAGGGACAACCAAGAGACCCAGTACTTC,CASSRRDNQETQYF
TRBV6-5,13,TRBJ2-1,-,-,TGTGCCAGCAGCCGTACCAGTACCAATGAGCAGTTCTTC,CASSRTSTNEQFF
TRBV19,13,TRBJ1-1,-,-,TGTGCCACCACAACAGAATCCTACACTGAAGCTTTCTTT,CATTTESYTEAFF
TRBV6-5,14,TRBJ2-5,-,-,TGTGCCAGCAGTTACCAGGGCTCCCAAGAGACCCAGTACTTC,CASSYQGSQETQYF
TRBV20-1,15,TRBJ2-7,-,TRBD2,TGCAGTGCCAAGCCCCCCGGACTAGTATATCACGAGCAGTACTTC,CSAKPPGLVYHEQYF
TRBV6-2/TRBV6-3,14,TRBJ2-3,-,-,TGTGCCAGCAGTTACGAGCGGGGCACAGATACGCAGTATTTT,CASSYERGTDTQYF
TRBV12-3/TRBV12-4,18,TRBJ1-2,-,-,TGTGCCAGCACCCTAGGATACACAGGGTGGGGAGAAATTCATGGCTACACCTTC,CASTLGYTGWGEIHGYTF
TRBV20-1,13,TRBJ1-1,-,-,TGCAGTGCTCAAGCTCTAGGGATTAGTGAAGCTTTCTTT,CSAQALGISEAFF
TRBV20-1,14,TRBJ1-2,-,-,TGCAGTGCTAGAGGGGGCAGGGGAAACTATGGCTACACCTTC,CSARGGRGNYGYTF
TRBV20-1,14,TRBJ2-5,-,TRBD1,TGCAGTGCTGGGACAGGGGTTTCTGGAGAGACCCAGTACTTC,CSAGTGVSGETQYF
TRBV6-4,15,TRBJ2-1,-,TRBD2,TGTGCCAGCAGTGACGCGGGGGGCCCCTACAATGAGCAGTTCTTC,CASSDAGGPYNEQFF
TRBV20-1,12,TRBJ1-1,-,-,TGCAGTGCTAGAGTAGGAAACACTGAAGCTTTCTTT,CSARVGNTEAFF
TRBV9,15,TRBJ1-1,-,TRBD1,TGTGCCAGCAGCCTCACAGGGGGCGGCCGGACTGAAGCTTTCTTT,CASSLTGGGRTEAFF
TRBV5-6,16,TRBJ2-5,-,-,TGTGCCAGCAGCTTGGTTGGCAGAAAAAACACGGAGACCCAGTACTTC,CASSLVGRKNTETQYF
TRBV11-2,21,TRBJ2-5,-,TRBD1,TGTGCCAGCAGCTTATTGGCCAGGAGGACCGGGACAGTATACCTTCAAGAGACCCAGTACTTC,CASSLLARRTGTVYLQETQYF
TRBV11-2,14,TRBJ1-1,-,-,TGTGCCAGCAGCTTAGGTCCAGCCAACACTGAAGCTTTCTTT,CASSLGPANTEAFF
TRBV12-3/TRBV12-4,12,TRBJ1-1,-,-,TGTGCCAGCAGTACTGAGGGGACTGAAGCTTTCTTT,CASSTEGTEAFF
TRBV24-1,9,TRBJ2-7,-,TRBD1,TGTGCCACCACGGGACAGCCTTCCTTC,CATTGQPSF
TRBV20-1,11,TRBJ1-1,-,-,TGCAGTGCTCCCTGGGGGGCTGAAGCTTTCTTT,CSAPWGAEAFF
TRBV7-2,16,TRBJ2-5,-,-,TGTGCCAGCAGCTTAGCTAACCCTGCCTTGGGGGAGACCCAGTACTTC,CASSLANPALGETQYF
TRBV4-1,15,TRBJ2-3,once,TRBD2,TGCGCCAGCAGCTTCCTAGCGGGGATCACAGATACGCAGTATTTT,CASSFLAGITDTQYF
TRBV7-6,16,TRBJ2-3,-,TRBD2,TGTGCCAGCAGCTTTGGACTAGCCCAGAGCACAGATACGCAGTATTTT,CASSFGLAQSTDTQYF